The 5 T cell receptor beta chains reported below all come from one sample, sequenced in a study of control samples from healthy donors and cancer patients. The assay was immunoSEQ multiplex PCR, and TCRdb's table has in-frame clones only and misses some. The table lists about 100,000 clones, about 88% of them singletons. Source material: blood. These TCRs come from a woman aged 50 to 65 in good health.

DNA for the CDR3: TGTGCTAGTGGTTTGGAGCGTGGTGAGGGGAGCAATGAGCAGTTCTTC. It is translated as CASGLERGEGSNEQFF. V is TRBV12-5 and J is TRBJ2-1; either TRBD1 or TRBD2 may fit D (5 bases each). Between the trimmed V and J ends, which lost 1 base and 6 bases, there was a span of 16 bases. CDR1 is LGHNT, CDR2 FRNRAP, per germline. The CDR3 contains 16 residues. Complete variable domain (other parts from reference TRBV12-5 and TRBJ2-1): DARVTQTPRHKVTEMGQEVTMRCQPILGHNTVFWYRQTMMQGLELLAYFRNRAPLDDSGMPKDRFSAEMPDATLATLKIQPSEPRDSAVYFCASGLERGEGSNEQFFGPGTRLTVL.

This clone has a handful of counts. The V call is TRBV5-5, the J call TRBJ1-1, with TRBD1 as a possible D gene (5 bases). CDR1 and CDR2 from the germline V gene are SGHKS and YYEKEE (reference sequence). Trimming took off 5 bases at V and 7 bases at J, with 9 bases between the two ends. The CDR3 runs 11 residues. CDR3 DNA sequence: TGTGCCAGCAGACACGACAGTGAAGCTTTCTTT. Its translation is CASRHDSEAFF.

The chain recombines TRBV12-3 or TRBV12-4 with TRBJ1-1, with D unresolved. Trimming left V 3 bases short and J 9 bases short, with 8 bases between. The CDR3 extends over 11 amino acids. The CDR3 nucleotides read TGTGCCAGCAGTTTGCGAGCAAAAGCTTTCTTT. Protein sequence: CASSLRAKAFF.

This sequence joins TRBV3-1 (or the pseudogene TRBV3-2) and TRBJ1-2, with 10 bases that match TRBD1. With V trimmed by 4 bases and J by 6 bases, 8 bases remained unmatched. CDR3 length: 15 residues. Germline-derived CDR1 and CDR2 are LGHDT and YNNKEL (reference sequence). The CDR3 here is CASSRTGGISDGYTF. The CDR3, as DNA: TGTGCCAGCAGCCGGACAGGGGGTATATCCGATGGCTACACCTTC.

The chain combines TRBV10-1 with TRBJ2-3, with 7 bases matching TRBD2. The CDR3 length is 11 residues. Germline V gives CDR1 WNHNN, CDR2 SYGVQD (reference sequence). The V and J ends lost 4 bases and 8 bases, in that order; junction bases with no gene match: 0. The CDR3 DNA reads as TGCGCCAGCAGTGGCGGGGGTACGCAGTATTTT. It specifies CASSGGGTQYF.